Presented here are 32 T cell receptor beta chains from one specimen sequenced in a study of T cells after yellow fever vaccination. TCRdb itself ran the 5' RACE reads through MiXCR, one entry per CDR3 protein. Here the sample spans about 320,000 distinct CDR3 sequences, roughly 4.3% being singletons. The starting material was PBMCs, obtained 15 days after the yellow fever booster vaccination. The receptors were gathered from a man younger than 35 who received the YFV17D yellow fever vaccine.

This clonotype was seen ten or more times. The J gene is TRBJ1-5, the V gene TRBV5-5; D not resolved. This CDR3 is built from 14 residues. V lost 4 bases and J 1 base, leaving 9 bases between the germline ends. The germline gives CDR1 SGHKS, CDR2 YYEKEE (reference sequence). The CDR3 spells CASSPDGSNQPQHF. In DNA form, the CDR3 reads TGTGCCAGCAGCCCGGACGGGAGCAATCAGCCCCAGCATTTT.

In its sample, this clonotype was seen a few times. This chain connects TRBV5-4 to TRBJ2-6, with 11 bases aligning to TRBD1. V was pared by 6 bases and J by 2 bases, with 7 bases of the junction left unmatched. Per the germline V gene, CDR1 is SGHNT and CDR2 is YYREEE (reference sequence). The CDR3 is 17 residues long. The DNA of the CDR3 is TGTGCCAGCACCAGGACAGGGGGCGCCGCTGGGGCCAACGTCCTGACTTTC. Protein product: CASTRTGGAAGANVLTF. The variable domain in full, completed from reference TRBV5-4 and TRBJ2-6, reads ETGVTQSPTHLIKTRGQQVTLRCSSQSGHNTVSWYQQALGQGPQFIFQYYREEENGRGNFPPRFSGLQFPNYSSELNVNALELDDSALYLCASTRTGGAAGANVLTFGAGSRLTVL.

This clonotype was observed at least ten times. The rearrangement joins TRBV6-5 to TRBJ2-3; 7 nucleotides align to TRBD1. J was trimmed by 2 bases and V by 7 bases; bases with no gene match: 9. The germline V gene has CDR1 MNHEY and CDR2 SVGAGI. The CDR3 sequence is 15 residues long. The CDR3 DNA reads as TGTGCCAGCACCCTAAGGGGGCGGAACACAGATACGCAGTATTTT. The encoded protein is CASTLRGRNTDTQYF.

The rearrangement links TRBV4-1 to TRBJ2-2; 13 positions agree with TRBD2. Germline lookup yields CDR1 MGHRA and CDR2 YSYEKL. Trimming took 0 bases from V and 6 from J; bases not matched to a gene: 7. The CDR3 loop spans 18 amino acids. CDR3 region: CASSQEKMGLAGSGELFF. For the CDR3, the DNA is TGCGCCAGCAGCCAAGAGAAGATGGGACTAGCGGGGTCCGGGGAGCTGTTTTTT.

This clonotype was recorded many times. The chain combines TRBV7-6 with TRBJ1-1, with D maybe TRBD1 (6 bases). Trimming removed 5 bases from V and 3 bases from J, with 13 bases in between. Per germline, CDR1 SGHVS and CDR2 FNYEAQ. The CDR3 is made up of 14 amino acids. DNA for the CDR3: TGTGCCAGCAGCCCCCAGGCAGGGGACACTGAAGCTTTCTTT. Amino acids: CASSPQAGDTEAFF.

The chain recombines TRBV7-6 with TRBJ1-4; maybe TRBD1 (6 bases). Germline V lookup: CDR1 SGHVS, CDR2 FNYEAQ. This CDR3 contains 15 residues. Trimming stripped 6 bases from V and 8 bases from J, with 19 bases between. CDR3 sequence (DNA): TGTGCCAGCAGGCCGAACAGGGTTGAGAGGGAAAAACTGTTTTTT. Protein: CASRPNRVEREKLFF.

This clonotype was observed at least ten times. The chain has TRBV7-2 and TRBJ2-7; 7 nucleotides match TRBD1. The CDR3 is 13 residues long. With V trimmed by 7 bases and J by 2 bases, 5 bases remained unmatched. Germline V gene sequence: CDR1 SGHTA, CDR2 FQGNSA. The CDR3 DNA is TGTGCCAGCAACCGGGGACAGACCTACGAGCAGTACTTC. It translates to CASNRGQTYEQYF. The whole variable domain, filled in from reference TRBV7-2 and TRBJ2-7, reads GAGVSQSPSNKVTEKGKDVELRCDPISGHTALYWYRQSLGQGLEFLIYFQGNSAPDKSGLPSDRFSAERTGGSVSTLTIQRTQQEDSAVYLCASNRGQTYEQYFGPGTRLTVT.

V gene TRBV10-2 combines with J gene TRBJ2-1, with D tentatively TRBD1 (6 bases). The length of the CDR3 is 12 residues. V was pared by 6 bases and J by 8 bases, with 11 bases between. Germline V lookup: CDR1 WSHSY, CDR2 SAAADI. CDR3 bases: TGCGCCAGCAGAGGGGGATTGGATGAGCAGTTCTTC. It is translated as CASRGGLDEQFF.

The chain carries TRBV27 and TRBJ2-2; no clear D. The CDR3 loop spans 12 amino acids. In germline, CDR1 is MNHEY, CDR2 SMNVEV (reference sequence). Trimming removed 3 bases at V and 7 bases at J, with 6 bases between. The CDR3 coding sequence is TGTGCCAGCAGTTTGGTGAGCGGGGAGCTGTTTTTT. Amino acids: CASSLVSGELFF.

The V gene is TRBV11-2, the J gene TRBJ1-2; the D gene is possibly TRBD1 (6 bases). With 4 bases removed from V and 4 bases from J, the gap between germline ends came to 13 bases. Germline assignment: CDR1 SGHAT and CDR2 FQNNGV. The CDR3 consists of 14 residues. Here the CDR3 reads CASSSLDSIYGYTF. CDR3 DNA sequence: TGTGCCAGCAGCTCCTTGGACAGTATCTATGGCTACACCTTC.

This clonotype was detected only a few times. The rearrangement joins TRBV5-1 to TRBJ2-1, with TRBD2 identical over 10 bases. Trimming removed 7 bases from V and 5 bases from J; junction bases left unmatched: 3. The CDR3 is made up of 13 amino acids. Looked up from germline, CDR1 is SGHRS and CDR2 is YFSETQ. The CDR3 DNA is TGCGCCAGCCAGCGGGGGGGGGACAATGAGCAGTTCTTC. Its protein product is CASQRGGDNEQFF.

For the CDR3, the DNA is TGTGCCAGCAGTGCCCTTGGTCCGTTTAGCGGCCACAGCTCCTACAATGAGCAGTTCTTC. It translates to CASSALGPFSGHSSYNEQFF. V gene TRBV27 combines with J gene TRBJ2-1; D may be TRBD2 (6 bases). Trimming stripped 5 bases from V and 0 bases from J, with 26 bases between. The CDR3 contains 20 residues. The germline CDR1 and CDR2 sequences are MNHEY and SMNVEV (reference sequence).

This clonotype was seen more than once but under ten times. The chain is built from TRBV14 and TRBJ1-1; D is ambiguous. V shed 4 bases and J shed 3 bases, with 15 bases lying between them. CDR3 length equals 15 residues. Looked up from germline, CDR1 is SGHDN and CDR2 is FVKESK. Written as DNA, the CDR3 is TGTGCCAGCAGCCCGCCCGGAACCCGTGACACTGAAGCTTTCTTT. Its protein product is CASSPPGTRDTEAFF.

This clonotype was observed at least ten times. The chain couples TRBV9 to TRBJ2-3; TRBD1 agrees at 9 bases. Germline loops: CDR1 SGDLS, CDR2 YYNGEE. V lost 3 bases, J lost 7 bases, and 9 bases stayed unmatched. This CDR3 comprises 15 residues. CDR3: CASSDRDRVGNTQYF. The DNA for the CDR3 is TGTGCCAGCAGCGACCGGGACAGGGTAGGAAATACGCAGTATTTT.

This clonotype was detected many times. This chain links TRBV4-3 with TRBJ2-5, with D perhaps TRBD1 (6 bases). The CDR3 spans 18 residues. Trimming cost V 0 bases and J 2 bases, with 19 bases left between them. CDR1 and CDR2 (germline): LGHNA, YSLEER. The CDR3 is CASSQDSGAGTRQETQYF. For the CDR3, the DNA is TGCGCCAGCAGCCAAGATAGTGGGGCAGGGACAAGACAAGAGACCCAGTACTTC.

This clonotype was seen many times. The gene calls are TRBV20-1 and TRBJ1-5; no clear D gene. This CDR3 is 13 amino acids long. The germline CDR1 and CDR2 sequences are DFQATT and SNEGSKA (reference sequence). V lost 3 bases and J 4 bases, leaving 10 bases between the germline ends. CDR3 region: CSASPVGNQPQHF. CDR3 bases: TGCAGTGCTAGTCCGGTGGGGAATCAGCCCCAGCATTTT.

The chain has TRBV5-1 and TRBJ2-7; TRBD1 matches 8 bases. Germline V gene lookup returns CDR1 SGHRS and CDR2 YFSETQ. This CDR3 is 14 amino acids long. J gave up 7 bases and V 2 bases, and 8 bases lay outside the gene matches. The chain's CDR3 is CASSFAQGAEEQYF. In nucleotides, the CDR3 is TGCGCCAGCAGCTTCGCTCAGGGGGCGGAGGAGCAGTACTTC.

This clonotype was detected ten times or more. The rearrangement joins TRBV7-9 to TRBJ2-7; the D is unclear. The CDR3 loop spans 14 amino acids. Deletions cut 5 bases from V and 2 bases from J, with 13 bases between. Germline V lookup: CDR1 SEHNR, CDR2 FQNEAQ (reference sequence). The CDR3 DNA reads TGTGCCAGCAGCCCCCTTGAGGTCGCCTACGAGCAGTACTTC. This translates into CASSPLEVAYEQYF.

In the case of this clonotype: One end of the junction varies from germline; a read error may be responsible. The V gene is TRBV7-7, the J gene TRBJ2-3, with D perhaps matching TRBD2 (6 bases). CDR1 is SSHAT, CDR2 FNYEAQ, per germline (reference sequence). This CDR3 contains 17 residues. CDR3 in DNA: TGTGCTAGCAGCCCCGGAGCCGGGGGTTTGCAGGGAGATACGCAGTATTTT. Protein: CASSPGAGGLQGDTQYF.

This clonotype was detected ten times or more. V and J are TRBV4-3 and TRBJ2-1, with D uncertain. Germline V gene lookup returns CDR1 LGHNA and CDR2 YSLEER. V was pared by 5 bases and J by 3 bases, with 20 bases between. There are 17 residues in the CDR3. CDR3 nucleotides: TGCGCCAGCAGCTCTAGGTCGAAGGGTGAAATCTACAATGAGCAGTTCTTC. Amino acid sequence: CASSSRSKGEIYNEQFF.

V is TRBV18 and J is TRBJ1-6; the D is unclear. From germline, CDR1 is KGHSH and CDR2 LQKENI. Between the trimmed V and J ends, which lost 0 bases and 10 bases, there was a span of 16 bases. This CDR3 contains 16 residues. CDR3 DNA: TGTGCCAGCTCACCACCGCACAGTAGGATAAACTCACCCCTCCACTTT. It yields the protein CASSPPHSRINSPLHF.

This clonotype was seen many times. This rearrangement joins TRBV12-3 or TRBV12-4 to TRBJ2-3; 9 nucleotides align to TRBD1. The CDR3 length is 15 residues. J lost 6 bases, V lost 6 bases, and 10 bases had no gene match. The chain's CDR3 is CASRPTGGPPDTQYF. CDR3 bases: TGTGCCAGCAGACCCACAGGGGGCCCTCCGGATACGCAGTATTTT.

This sequence joins TRBV4-3 and TRBJ2-3; D assignment may be TRBD1 or TRBD2 (5 bases each). The CDR3 spans 17 residues. Trimming removed 0 bases from V and 3 bases from J, with 16 bases in between. From germline, CDR1 is LGHNA and CDR2 YSLEER. DNA of the CDR3: TGCGCCAGCAGCCAAGATTCACTACGGGGACGAACAGATACGCAGTATTTT. Its translation is CASSQDSLRGRTDTQYF.

V and J are TRBV29-1 and TRBJ2-1; a possible D gene is TRBD2 (7 bases). The V gene lost 6 bases and the J gene lost 0 bases, with 15 bases spanning the gap. Germline V gene lookup returns CDR1 SQVTM and CDR2 ANQGSEA. CDR3 length: 15 amino acids. The CDR3 spells CSVTGGLSSYNEQFF. For the CDR3, the DNA is TGCAGCGTGACGGGGGGCCTCAGCTCCTACAATGAGCAGTTCTTC.

The genes are TRBV7-8 and TRBJ2-5; a possible D gene is TRBD2 (5 bases). With 4 bases removed from V and 0 bases from J, the gap between germline ends came to 15 bases. This CDR3 spans 16 amino acids. Per the germline V gene, CDR1 is SGHVS and CDR2 is FQNEAQ. CDR3 bases: TGTGCCAGCAGCTACGGGATCGGGGTGTACCAAGAGACCCAGTACTTC. Its protein product is CASSYGIGVYQETQYF.

Ten or more counts support this clonotype. The chain carries TRBV5-1 and TRBJ2-7; TRBD2 agrees at 10 bases. This CDR3 is built from 14 residues. The J segment lost 6 bases and the V segment lost 2 bases, leaving 5 bases of the junction unmatched. The V gene's germline CDR1 is SGHRS and CDR2 YFSETQ. In DNA form, the CDR3 reads TGCGCCAGCAGCTTACTAGCGGGGCTTCGCGAGCAGTACTTC. Its protein product is CASSLLAGLREQYF.

This clonotype came up many times. In DNA, the CDR3 is TGTGCCAGCAGCCTACGTTGGGATCAGCCCCAGCATTTT. It codes for CASSLRWDQPQHF. V and J are TRBV6-5 and TRBJ1-5, with D hard to call. Germline CDR1 and CDR2: MNHEY and SVGAGI. The germline V and J ends were trimmed by 6 bases and 5 bases, with 11 bases remaining between them. This CDR3 has 13 residues.

This clonotype has just a few counts. CDR3 protein: CASSFGLAGAPGMETQYF. The CDR3 coding sequence is TGTGCCAGCAGTTTTGGGCTAGCGGGGGCTCCGGGGATGGAGACCCAGTACTTC. The V call is TRBV27, the J call TRBJ2-5; TRBD2 aligns across 10 bases. V lost 3 bases to trimming and J lost 5 bases; unmatched junction nucleotides: 15. The CDR3 length is 18 residues. CDR1 and CDR2 (germline): MNHEY, SMNVEV (reference sequence).

This chain connects TRBV27 to TRBJ2-1; D might be TRBD2 (7 bases). The length of the CDR3 is 14 residues. The ends were cut back, 3 bases at V and 7 bases at J, with 13 bases in the middle. The V gene's germline CDR1 is MNHEY and CDR2 SMNVEV (reference sequence). CDR3 sequence (DNA): TGTGCCAGCAGTTTCTGGGGGCGGGGGAATGAGCAGTTCTTC. It specifies CASSFWGRGNEQFF.

The chain recombines TRBV5-1 with TRBJ2-7; tentatively, D is TRBD1 (6 bases). Germline loops: CDR1 SGHRS, CDR2 YFSETQ. Trimming left V 3 bases short and J 2 bases short, with 9 bases between. This CDR3 comprises 13 residues. CDR3 bases: TGCGCCAGCAGCTCCCGGACAGCCTACGAGCAGTACTTC. As protein: CASSSRTAYEQYF. The full variable domain, with the rest looked up from reference TRBV5-1 and TRBJ2-7, is KAGVTQTPRYLIKTRGQQVTLSCSPISGHRSVSWYQQTPGQGLQFLFEYFSETQRNKGNFPGRFSGRQFSNSRSEMNVSTLELGDSALYLCASSSRTAYEQYFGPGTRLTVT.

The chain is built from TRBV20-1 and TRBJ1-5; possible D gene TRBD1, 6 bases. In germline, CDR1 is DFQATT, CDR2 SNEGSKA (reference sequence). The length of the CDR3 is 15 residues. The CDR3 here is CSAHGQIGSNQPQHF. Here the CDR3 DNA reads TGCAGCGCCCATGGACAGATCGGGAGCAATCAGCCCCAGCATTTT.

This clonotype was counted many times. V usage is TRBV10-1 and J usage is TRBJ1-1, with D tentatively TRBD1 (5 bases). The CDR3 covers 19 residues. In germline, CDR1 is WNHNN, CDR2 SYGVQD (reference sequence). The V end was cut by 0 bases, the J end by 1 base, with 21 bases between. The DNA of the CDR3 is TGCGCCAGCAGTGAGTCCTCCACGTCTAAGCGTCAGGGGAACACTGAAGCTTTCTTT. Protein product: CASSESSTSKRQGNTEAFF.